One and the same sample provided the 29 T cell receptor beta chains below, sequenced in a study of blood T cell repertoires in COVID-19. Assay: immunoSEQ multiplex PCR; the TCRdb copy retains only in-frame clones and omits some. The data show under 250,000 clones, around 90% seen once. The sequencing sample was made of peripheral blood. The origin of the receptors is a man in his 60s who had recovered from COVID-19.

The chain carries TRBV18 and TRBJ1-2; possible D gene TRBD1, 6 bases. The CDR3 has 16 residues. The V and J ends lost 2 bases and 8 bases respectively, with 21 bases between them. CDR1 is KGHSH, CDR2 LQKENI, per germline. The CDR3 spells CASSPTLQGPLGGYTF. The CDR3 bases are TGTGCCAGCTCACCAACATTACAGGGACCCCTGGGAGGCTACACCTTC.

J is TRBJ1-2 and V is TRBV28; the D gene is possibly TRBD1 (5 bases). Looked up from germline, CDR1 is MDHEN and CDR2 is SYDVKM. Trimming cost V 2 bases and J 2 bases, with 9 bases left between them. The CDR3 covers 14 residues. CDR3 DNA: TGTGCCAGCAGTTTAGTTGCAGGGAACTATGGCTACACCTTC. Its protein is CASSLVAGNYGYTF.

The CDR3 spells CASSRDWPGELFF. The CDR3, as DNA: TGTGCCAGCAGCCGCGACTGGCCCGGGGAGCTGTTTTTT. The V call is TRBV3-1 (or the pseudogene TRBV3-2), the J call TRBJ2-2; D remains ambiguous. The CDR3 has 13 amino acids. Trimming left V 4 bases short and J 6 bases short, with 9 bases between. CDR1 LGHDT and CDR2 YNNKEL come from the germline V gene (reference sequence).

This chain links TRBV11-2 with TRBJ2-7; the D gene is possibly TRBD2 (5 bases). The germline V gene has CDR1 SGHAT and CDR2 FQNNGV. The V end was cut by 5 bases, the J end by 3 bases, with 14 bases between. The CDR3 has 14 residues. Here the CDR3 reads CASSQRAGDYEQYF. The CDR3 DNA reads as TGTGCCAGCAGCCAGAGGGCTGGGGACTACGAGCAGTACTTC.

The rearrangement links TRBV7-6 to TRBJ2-5; TRBD1 matches 7 bases. J lost 5 bases, V lost 5 bases, and 8 bases had no gene match. The CDR3 is made up of 14 amino acids. Looked up from germline, CDR1 is SGHVS and CDR2 is FNYEAQ. CDR3 residues: CASSPRGIRETQYF. The CDR3 region has the DNA TGTGCCAGCAGCCCCAGGGGGATTAGGGAGACCCAGTACTTC.

The chain recombines TRBV14 with TRBJ1-3, with D possibly matching TRBD1 (5 bases). The V end lost 5 bases, the J end lost 4 bases, and 12 bases lay between the germline ends. CDR3 length: 14 amino acids. The V gene's germline CDR1 is SGHDN and CDR2 FVKESK. Written as DNA, the CDR3 is TGTGCCAGCAGCTACCGACAGCTAGGAAACACCATATATTTT. Translating it yields CASSYRQLGNTIYF.

DNA for the CDR3: TGTGCCAGCAGCCAAATTCGTCCAGATCTTGTGCCCTATGGCTACACCTTC. It specifies CASSQIRPDLVPYGYTF. The rearrangement uses TRBV3-1 (or the pseudogene TRBV3-2) and TRBJ1-2; D remains ambiguous. This CDR3 is built from 17 residues. The germline V and J ends were trimmed by 2 bases and 4 bases, with 20 bases remaining between them. Germline V gene lookup returns CDR1 LGHDT and CDR2 YNNKEL (reference sequence).

The rearrangement joins TRBV19 to TRBJ1-6, with a possible D match to TRBD1 (5 bases). CDR1 and CDR2 from the germline V gene are LNHDA and SQIVND (reference sequence). Trimming took 3 bases from V and 0 from J, leaving 6 bases between them. The CDR3 runs to 15 residues. Written as DNA, the CDR3 is TGTGCCAGTAGTATTCAGGGCTCCTATAATTCACCCCTCCACTTT. It codes for CASSIQGSYNSPLHF.

V and J are TRBV5-6 and TRBJ2-2; weak D call: TRBD1 (6 bases). From germline, CDR1 is SGHDT and CDR2 YYEEEE. This CDR3 contains 16 residues. Trimming took off 3 bases at V and 0 bases at J, with 12 bases between the two ends. CDR3 sequence reads: CASSSPQGSNTGELFF. The CDR3 DNA is TGTGCCAGCAGCTCCCCACAGGGCTCGAACACCGGGGAGCTGTTTTTT.

The chain couples TRBV7-2 to TRBJ2-7; 8 bases match TRBD1. The CDR3 is 16 residues long. Germline CDR1 SGHTA, CDR2 FQGNSA. The ends lost 5 bases at V and 5 bases at J; junction bases unmatched: 14. This CDR3 reads CASSIYIRQGMDEQYF. The CDR3 coding sequence is TGTGCCAGCAGCATCTATATTAGACAGGGGATGGACGAGCAGTACTTC. The full variable domain, completed using reference TRBV7-2 and TRBJ2-7, is GAGVSQSPSNKVTEKGKDVELRCDPISGHTALYWYRQSLGQGLEFLIYFQGNSAPDKSGLPSDRFSAERTGGSVSTLTIQRTQQEDSAVYLCASSIYIRQGMDEQYFGPGTRLTVT.

The chain has TRBV7-9 and TRBJ2-7; D gene unclear. Between the trimmed V and J ends, which lost 4 bases and 6 bases, there was a span of 10 bases. Germline CDR1 is SEHNR and CDR2 is FQNEAQ (reference sequence). This CDR3 region has 12 residues. The CDR3 DNA reads as TGTGCCAGCAGCTCCCGGTCCCGCGAGCAGTACTTC. Translation gives CASSSRSREQYF.

The rearrangement links TRBV12-3 or TRBV12-4 to TRBJ2-7; no clear D gene. V lost 6 bases, J lost 7 bases, and 16 bases lay in between. CDR3 length equals 13 residues. The CDR3 region has the DNA TGTGCCAGCAGGCCAACTCCGGGTAGGGAGCAGTACTTC. Its protein product is CASRPTPGREQYF.

The J gene is TRBJ2-2, the V gene TRBV7-9, with a tentative D call TRBD1 (7 bases). This CDR3 comprises 15 residues. V was cut by 3 bases and J by 6 bases, with 14 bases left in between. The germline gives CDR1 SEHNR, CDR2 FQNEAQ (reference sequence). The CDR3 loop reads CASSFRQGGAGELFF. In DNA, the CDR3 is TGTGCCAGCAGCTTTCGACAGGGAGGAGCCGGGGAGCTGTTTTTT.

The chain couples TRBV21-1 to TRBJ2-1; the DNA was not used to check the table's D call, TRBD1. TRBV21-1 is annotated as a pseudogene. CDR3 size: 14 residues. The CDR3 nucleotides are TGTGCCAGCAGGGGGGCAACCCGAATTCGGTTGCCGTTCTTC. Its protein product is CASRGATRIRLPFF.

This chain joins TRBV7-2 and TRBJ2-2, with D possibly being TRBD2 (5 bases). Per germline, CDR1 SGHTA and CDR2 FQGNSA. Trimming took off 1 base at V and 8 bases at J, with 17 bases between the two ends. This CDR3 comprises 16 residues. CDR3 in DNA: TGTGCCAGCAGCTTAGGGGTGCGGGTCCGAGGAGGGGAGCTGTTTTTT. It specifies CASSLGVRVRGGELFF. The whole variable domain, remainder taken from reference TRBV7-2 and TRBJ2-2, is GAGVSQSPSNKVTEKGKDVELRCDPISGHTALYWYRQSLGQGLEFLIYFQGNSAPDKSGLPSDRFSAERTGGSVSTLTIQRTQQEDSAVYLCASSLGVRVRGGELFFGEGSRLTVL.

This clone was observed a handful of times. J is TRBJ2-3 and V is TRBV20-1, with D hard to call. This CDR3 has 10 amino acids. Trimming cost V 5 bases and J 9 bases, with 9 bases left between them. CDR1 is DFQATT and CDR2 is SNEGSKA in the germline V gene (reference sequence). The chain's CDR3 is CSAPLRTQYF. CDR3 DNA sequence: TGCAGTGCTCCACTCCGGACGCAGTATTTT.

The chain couples TRBV7-6 to TRBJ1-4; 7 bases match TRBD1. The CDR3 is 19 residues long. Germline CDR1 and CDR2: SGHVS and FNYEAQ. V lost 5 bases, J lost 0 bases, and 15 bases stayed unmatched. The DNA of the CDR3 is TGTGCCAGCAGCCCGGCCCGACAGGGTGAACGGGCAACTAATGAAAAACTGTTTTTT. This sequence encodes CASSPARQGERATNEKLFF.

This rearrangement joins TRBV7-2 to TRBJ2-3; 9 bases are a match to TRBD2. V lost 3 bases, J lost 1 base, and 5 bases stayed unmatched. CDR1 and CDR2 (germline): SGHTA, FQGNSA. The length of the CDR3 is 16 residues. DNA for the CDR3: TGTGCCAGCAGCTTTCGGGCTAGCGGGGGCACAGATACGCAGTATTTT. Its translation is CASSFRASGGTDTQYF.

The chain uses TRBV25-1 and TRBJ2-3; D perhaps matches TRBD1 (6 bases). The length of the CDR3 is 13 residues. The germline gives CDR1 MGHDK, CDR2 SYGVNS. Trimming removed 4 bases from V and 4 bases from J, with 9 bases in between. The CDR3 DNA reads TGTGCCAGCAGTGGTTACAGGGCAGATACGCAGTATTTT. This translates into CASSGYRADTQYF.

This chain links TRBV9 with TRBJ2-7, with D hard to call. Germline V lookup: CDR1 SGDLS, CDR2 YYNGEE. The V end was cut by 0 bases, the J end by 8 bases, with 12 bases between. The CDR3 contains 13 residues. CDR3 amino acids: CASSVGANEKQYF. Here the CDR3 DNA reads TGTGCCAGCAGCGTAGGGGCTAATGAGAAGCAGTACTTC. Drawing the rest from reference TRBV9 and TRBJ2-7, the complete variable domain is DSGVTQTPKHLITATGQRVTLRCSPRSGDLSVYWYQQSLDQGLQFLIQYYNGEERAKGNILERFSAQQFPDLHSELNLSSLELGDSALYFCASSVGANEKQYFGPGTRLTVT.

V and J are TRBV5-1 and TRBJ1-1, with 7 nucleotides matching TRBD1. V trimming: 4 bases; J trimming: 5 bases; junction bases outside the gene matches: 11. The CDR3 sequence is 15 residues long. CDR1 SGHRS and CDR2 YFSETQ come from the germline V gene. CDR3 coding DNA: TGCGCCAGCAGCACGACAGGGTTGATCGGGACTGAAGCTTTCTTT. Protein sequence: CASSTTGLIGTEAFF.

The chain combines TRBV15 with TRBJ1-2; 9 positions match TRBD1. Germline V gives CDR1 LNHNV, CDR2 YYDKDF (reference sequence). Germline trimming cut 2 bases from V and 2 bases from J; bases unmatched to any gene: 3. CDR3 length: 15 amino acids. CDR3 DNA sequence: TGTGCCACCAGCAGACAGGGACAGGGAAACTATGGCTACACCTTC. Encoded protein: CATSRQGQGNYGYTF.

There are a few counts of this clone. The V gene is TRBV2, the J gene TRBJ1-5; no clear D. Trimming took off 1 base at V and 6 bases at J, with 7 bases between the two ends. Germline V gives CDR1 SNHLY, CDR2 FYNNEI. The CDR3 is 13 residues long. The DNA of the CDR3 is TGTGCCAGCAGTGAAGAGGCGGTTCAGCCCCAGCATTTT. This translates into CASSEEAVQPQHF.

This clone was counted a single time. This chain joins TRBV28 and TRBJ2-1; 11 nucleotides match TRBD2. Germline loops: CDR1 MDHEN, CDR2 SYDVKM. J gave up 1 base and V 6 bases, and 17 bases lay outside the gene matches. The CDR3 has 20 residues. CDR3: CASSQRAGLAAPRSYNEQFF. The DNA of the CDR3 is TGTGCCAGCAGCCAAAGGGCGGGACTAGCGGCCCCTAGATCCTACAATGAGCAGTTCTTC.

The chain couples TRBV19 to TRBJ2-7; 9 bases agree with TRBD2. V lost 4 bases and J lost 0; bases outside the gene matches: 1. The germline V gene has CDR1 LNHDA and CDR2 SQIVND (reference sequence). CDR3 length: 14 residues. This chain's CDR3 is CASSTTSGSYEQYF. DNA of the CDR3: TGTGCCAGTAGTACGACTAGCGGCTCCTACGAGCAGTACTTC. The whole variable domain, filled in from reference TRBV19 and TRBJ2-7, reads DGGITQSPKYLFRKEGQNVTLSCEQNLNHDAMYWYRQDPGQGLRLIYYSQIVNDFQKGDIAEGYSVSREKKESFPLTVTSAQKNPTAFYLCASSTTSGSYEQYFGPGTRLTVT.

J is TRBJ1-1 and V is TRBV9; 7 bases match TRBD1. V shed 2 bases and J 8 bases; nucleotides not matched to a gene: 3. Per the germline V gene, CDR1 is SGDLS and CDR2 is YYNGEE. The CDR3 has 12 amino acids. CDR3 nucleotides: TGTGCCAGCAGCGTCCGACAGGGCGAAGCTTTCTTT. Its protein is CASSVRQGEAFF.

This clone came up a few times. This chain uses TRBV19 with TRBJ2-7, with TRBD2 as a possible D gene (6 bases). The length of the CDR3 is 13 residues. The germline V gene has CDR1 LNHDA and CDR2 SQIVND (reference sequence). The V gene lost 2 bases and the J gene lost 4 bases, with 9 bases spanning the gap. CDR3 protein: CASSIRGGYEQYF. CDR3 DNA: TGTGCCAGTAGTATACGGGGAGGTTACGAGCAGTACTTC.

The chain couples TRBV12-5 to TRBJ2-1, with TRBD1 identical over 7 bases. The CDR3 is 15 residues long. J lost 7 bases, V lost 2 bases, and 8 bases had no gene match. Germline V lookup: CDR1 LGHNT, CDR2 FRNRAP. CDR3 nucleotide sequence: TGTGCTAGTGGTTTGCCCCCGACAGGGTCGAATGAGCAGTTCTTC. Translating gives CASGLPPTGSNEQFF.

The chain links TRBV7-2 to TRBJ2-3, with TRBD2 matching over 11 bases. In germline, CDR1 is SGHTA, CDR2 FQGNSA. Trimming removed 5 bases from V and 2 bases from J; junction bases left unmatched: 6. The CDR3 runs to 16 residues. CDR3 DNA: TGTGCCAGCAGCGCCAGACTAGCGGGGTTCACAGATACGCAGTATTTT. Protein product: CASSARLAGFTDTQYF. The full variable domain, rest sourced from reference TRBV7-2 and TRBJ2-3, is GAGVSQSPSNKVTEKGKDVELRCDPISGHTALYWYRQSLGQGLEFLIYFQGNSAPDKSGLPSDRFSAERTGGSVSTLTIQRTQQEDSAVYLCASSARLAGFTDTQYFGPGTRLTVL.